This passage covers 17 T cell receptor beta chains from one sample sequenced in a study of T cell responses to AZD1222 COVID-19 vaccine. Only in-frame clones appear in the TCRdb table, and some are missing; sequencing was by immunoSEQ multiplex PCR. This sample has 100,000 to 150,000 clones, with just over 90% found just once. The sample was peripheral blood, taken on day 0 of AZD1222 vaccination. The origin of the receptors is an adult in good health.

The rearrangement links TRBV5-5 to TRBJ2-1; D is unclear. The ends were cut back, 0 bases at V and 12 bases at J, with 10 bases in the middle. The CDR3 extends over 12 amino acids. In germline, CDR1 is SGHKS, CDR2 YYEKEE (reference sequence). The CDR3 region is CASSLDGPRQFF. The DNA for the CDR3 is TGTGCCAGCAGCTTGGACGGACCTAGGCAGTTCTTC.

This CDR3 is CASGDGNSYNEQFF. The DNA for the CDR3 is TGTGCCAGCGGGGACGGAAATTCCTACAATGAGCAGTTCTTC. The rearrangement links TRBV6-4 to TRBJ2-1; D is perhaps TRBD1 or TRBD2 (5 bases each). The ends were cut back, 8 bases at V and 1 base at J, with 12 bases in the middle. Germline V CDR1 and CDR2: MRHNA, SNTAGT. The CDR3 sequence is 14 residues long.

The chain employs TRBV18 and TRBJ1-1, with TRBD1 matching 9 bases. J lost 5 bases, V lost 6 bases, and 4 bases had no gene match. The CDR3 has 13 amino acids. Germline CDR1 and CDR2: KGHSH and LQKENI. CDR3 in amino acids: CASSTGGETEAFF. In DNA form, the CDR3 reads TGTGCCAGCTCGACAGGGGGGGAGACTGAAGCTTTCTTT.

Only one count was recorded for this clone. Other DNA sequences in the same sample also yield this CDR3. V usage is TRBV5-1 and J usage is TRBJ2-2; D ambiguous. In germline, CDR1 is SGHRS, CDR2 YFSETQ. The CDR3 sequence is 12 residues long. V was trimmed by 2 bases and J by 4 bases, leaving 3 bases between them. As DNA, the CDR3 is TGCGCCAGCAGCTTAACCACCGGGGAGCTGTTTTTT. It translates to CASSLTTGELFF.

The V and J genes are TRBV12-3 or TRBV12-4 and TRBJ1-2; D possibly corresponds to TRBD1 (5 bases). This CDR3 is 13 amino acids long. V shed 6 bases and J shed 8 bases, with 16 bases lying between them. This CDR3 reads CASRGTGLGGYTF. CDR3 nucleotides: TGTGCCAGCAGGGGAACAGGCTTGGGAGGCTACACCTTC.

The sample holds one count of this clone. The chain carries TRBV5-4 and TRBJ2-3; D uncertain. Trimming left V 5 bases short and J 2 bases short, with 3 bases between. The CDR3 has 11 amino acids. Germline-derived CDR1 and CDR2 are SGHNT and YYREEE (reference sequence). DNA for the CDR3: TGTGCCAGCAGTCTCACAGATACGCAGTATTTT. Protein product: CASSLTDTQYF.

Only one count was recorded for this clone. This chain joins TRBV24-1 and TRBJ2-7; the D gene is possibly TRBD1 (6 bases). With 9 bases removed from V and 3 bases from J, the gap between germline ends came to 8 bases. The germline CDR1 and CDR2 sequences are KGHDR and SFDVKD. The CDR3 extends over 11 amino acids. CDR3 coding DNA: TGTGCCACCGGGGACATCTACGAGCAGTACTTC. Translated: CATGDIYEQYF.

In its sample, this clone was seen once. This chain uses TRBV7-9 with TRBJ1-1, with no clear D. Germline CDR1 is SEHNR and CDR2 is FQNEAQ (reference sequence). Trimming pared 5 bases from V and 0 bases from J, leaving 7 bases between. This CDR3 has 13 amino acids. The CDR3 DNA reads TGTGCCAGCAGCCCAACCATGAACACTGAAGCTTTCTTT. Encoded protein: CASSPTMNTEAFF. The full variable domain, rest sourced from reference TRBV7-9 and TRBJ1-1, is DTGVSQNPRHKITKRGQNVTFRCDPISEHNRLYWYRQTLGQGPEFLTYFQNEAQLEKSRLLSDRFSAERPKGSFSTLEIQRTEQGDSAMYLCASSPTMNTEAFFGQGTRLTVV.

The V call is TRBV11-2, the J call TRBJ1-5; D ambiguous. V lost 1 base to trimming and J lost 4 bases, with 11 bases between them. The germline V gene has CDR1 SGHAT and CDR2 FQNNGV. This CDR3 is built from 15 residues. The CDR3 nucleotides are TGTGCCAGCAGCTTAGGCGAAAGGCCTAATCAGCCCCAGCATTTT. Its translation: CASSLGERPNQPQHF.

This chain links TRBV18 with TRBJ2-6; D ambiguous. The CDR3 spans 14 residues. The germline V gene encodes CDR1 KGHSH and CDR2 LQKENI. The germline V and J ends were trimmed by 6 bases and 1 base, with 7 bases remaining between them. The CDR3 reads CASSLDSGANVLTF. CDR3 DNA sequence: TGTGCCAGCTCTCTAGATTCTGGGGCCAACGTCCTGACTTTC. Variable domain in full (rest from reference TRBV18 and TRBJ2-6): NAGVMQNPRHLVRRRGQEARLRCSPMKGHSHVYWYRQLPEEGLKFMVYLQKENIIDESGMPKERFSAEFPKEGPSILRIQQVVRGDSAAYFCASSLDSGANVLTFGAGSRLTVL.

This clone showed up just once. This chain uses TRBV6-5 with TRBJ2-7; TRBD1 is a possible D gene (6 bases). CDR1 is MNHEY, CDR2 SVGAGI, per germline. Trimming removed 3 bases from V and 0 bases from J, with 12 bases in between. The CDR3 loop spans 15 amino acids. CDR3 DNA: TGTGCCAGCAGTTATTTGGACAGCAGCTCCTACGAGCAGTACTTC. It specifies CASSYLDSSSYEQYF.

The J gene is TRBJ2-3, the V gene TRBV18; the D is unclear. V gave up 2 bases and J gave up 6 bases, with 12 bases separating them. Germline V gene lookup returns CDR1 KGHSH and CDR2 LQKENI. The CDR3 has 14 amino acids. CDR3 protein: CASSPGLGRDTQYF. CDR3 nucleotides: TGTGCCAGCTCACCAGGGTTAGGGCGCGATACGCAGTATTTT.

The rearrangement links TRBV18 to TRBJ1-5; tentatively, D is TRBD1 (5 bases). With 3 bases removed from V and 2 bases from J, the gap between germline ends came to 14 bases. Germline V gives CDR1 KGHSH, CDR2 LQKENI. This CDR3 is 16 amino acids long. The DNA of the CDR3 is TGTGCCAGCTCACCTGGGACCCCCGGCGGCAATCAGCCCCAGCATTTT. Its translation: CASSPGTPGGNQPQHF.

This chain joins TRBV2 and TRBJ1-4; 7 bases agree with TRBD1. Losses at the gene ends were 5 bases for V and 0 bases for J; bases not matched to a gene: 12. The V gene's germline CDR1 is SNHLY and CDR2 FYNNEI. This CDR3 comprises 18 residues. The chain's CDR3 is CASSTIPGQSPTNEKLFF. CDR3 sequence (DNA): TGTGCCAGCAGTACCATTCCGGGACAGAGTCCAACTAATGAAAAACTGTTTTTT.

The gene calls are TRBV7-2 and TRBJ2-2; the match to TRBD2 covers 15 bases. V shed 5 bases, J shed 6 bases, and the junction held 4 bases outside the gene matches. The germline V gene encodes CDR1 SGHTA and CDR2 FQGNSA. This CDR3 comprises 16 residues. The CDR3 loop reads CASSPRTSGGAGELFF. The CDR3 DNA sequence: TGTGCCAGCAGCCCCCGGACTAGCGGGGGGGCCGGGGAGCTGTTTTTT.

The CDR3 protein is CAWSESSVQPQHF. The CDR3 DNA reads TGTGCCTGGAGTGAGTCCTCAGTTCAGCCCCAGCATTTT. The J gene is TRBJ1-5, the V gene TRBV30, with no clear D. The CDR3 length is 13 residues. V lost 1 base and J 6 bases, leaving 10 bases between the germline ends. Germline CDR1 and CDR2: GTSNPN and SVGIG (reference sequence).

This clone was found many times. The DNA for the CDR3 is TGTGCCAGCAGCCAAGATGGCCGCAACTATGGCTACACCTTC. Amino acids: CASSQDGRNYGYTF. This sequence joins TRBV4-2 and TRBJ1-2; D remains unclear. Germline V gives CDR1 LGHNA, CDR2 YNFKEQ. The CDR3 spans 14 residues. Trimming shortened V by 0 bases and J by 2 bases, and 7 bases separated the two germline ends.